What follows are 4 T cell receptor beta chains derived from one specimen sequenced in a study of T cells in Graves' hyperthyroidism and ophthalmopathy. Researchers took RNA transcripts and amplified the TCR beta CDR3 regions from them. The HTBI primer set drove a first-round RT-PCR of the TCR CDR3. TCRdb independently ran MiXCR on the multiplex PCR reads; one entry per CDR3 protein. The sample has 110,000 to 150,000 distinct CDR3 sequences, roughly a fifth seen once. The sequenced material came from blood. Receptors were obtained from a woman between 45 and 65 years old with Graves' hyperthyroidism that later progressed to Graves' ophthalmopathy.

In this sample, this clonotype turned up many times. The chain uses TRBV12-5 and TRBJ2-1, with unresolved D. Germline CDR1 LGHNT, CDR2 FRNRAP. This CDR3 is built from 11 residues. V lost 5 bases and J 4 bases, leaving 3 bases between the germline ends. This CDR3 is CASGTYNEQFF. DNA of the CDR3: TGTGCTAGTGGTACTTACAATGAGCAGTTCTTC.

The chain couples TRBV20-1 to TRBJ2-1; 8 nucleotides match TRBD2. The CDR3 consists of 15 residues. CDR1 and CDR2 (germline): DFQATT, SNEGSKA (reference sequence). The ends lost 3 bases at V and 4 bases at J; junction bases unmatched: 8. This chain's CDR3 is CSASISGIQYNEQFF. Written as DNA, the CDR3 is TGCAGTGCTAGCATTAGCGGGATTCAGTACAATGAGCAGTTCTTC.

This clonotype was detected ten times or more. This chain uses TRBV12-3 or TRBV12-4 with TRBJ2-1; 12 nucleotides agree with TRBD2. There are 16 residues in the CDR3. V gave up 1 base and J gave up 4 bases; unmatched junction bases: 2. CDR3 residues: CASSLGLAGGYNEQFF. For the CDR3, the DNA is TGTGCCAGCAGTTTAGGGCTAGCGGGAGGGTACAATGAGCAGTTCTTC.

This clonotype was counted ten times or more. The chain joins TRBV28 to TRBJ1-2; no reliable D call. Germline values: CDR1 MDHEN, CDR2 SYDVKM. With 6 bases removed from V and 0 bases from J, the gap between germline ends came to 11 bases. CDR3 length: 14 amino acids. The CDR3 nucleotides read TGTGCCAGCAGCCCAGATAGGGCTAACTATGGCTACACCTTC. The encoded protein is CASSPDRANYGYTF.